These T cell receptor beta chains were read from a single sample in a study of cytomegalovirus exposure and HLA in healthy donors. This table comes from immunoSEQ multiplex PCR, and its TCRdb copy is limited to in-frame clones, with some not included. This table holds around 160,000 clones, over 60% found once. Input material: PBMCs. These receptors came from a man between 40 and 49 years old in good health and CMV-seropositive. Each CDR3 is given with its conserved first and last residue. The order of the fields is CDR3 length, V gene, clone size, J gene, D gene, CDR3 protein, CDR3 DNA. D genes are given only for firm matches. Clone size, where shown, is once, few, many, or a class for clones that have expanded.

CDR3 length: 16
V gene: TRBV6-5
clone size: .
J gene: TRBJ2-7
D gene: .
CDR3 protein: CASSYSGVGGLYEQYF
CDR3 DNA: TGTGCCAGCAGTTACTCGGGGGTGGGGGGACTCTACGAGCAGTACTTC

CDR3 length: 15
V gene: TRBV18
clone size: .
J gene: TRBJ2-2
D gene: TRBD1
CDR3 protein: CASSPTGANTGELFF
CDR3 DNA: TGTGCCAGCTCACCAACAGGGGCGAACACCGGGGAGCTGTTTTTT

CDR3 length: 15
V gene: TRBV28
clone size: .
J gene: TRBJ1-2
D gene: .
CDR3 protein: CASTSRGRDGYGYTF
CDR3 DNA: TGTGCCAGCACCTCCAGGGGCAGGGACGGCTATGGCTACACCTTC

CDR3 length: 15
V gene: TRBV5-1
clone size: .
J gene: TRBJ2-6
D gene: .
CDR3 protein: CASSLWGAGANVLTF
CDR3 DNA: TGCGCCAGCAGCCTTTGGGGGGCTGGGGCCAACGTCCTGACTTTC

CDR3 length: 13
V gene: TRBV11-3
clone size: .
J gene: TRBJ2-1
D gene: TRBD2
CDR3 protein: CASSRDYNNEQFF
CDR3 DNA: TGTGCCAGCAGCCGGGACTACAACAATGAGCAGTTCTTC

CDR3 length: 14
V gene: TRBV2
clone size: .
J gene: TRBJ1-4
D gene: .
CDR3 protein: CASRAGGLGEKLFF
CDR3 DNA: TGTGCCAGCAGAGCCGGTGGTCTTGGTGAAAAACTGTTTTTT

CDR3 length: 14
V gene: TRBV28
clone size: .
J gene: TRBJ2-1
D gene: .
CDR3 protein: CASSLSGSYNEQFF
CDR3 DNA: TGTGCCAGCAGTTTGTCAGGCTCCTACAATGAGCAGTTCTTC

CDR3 length: 14
V gene: TRBV18
clone size: .
J gene: TRBJ1-1
D gene: .
CDR3 protein: CASSPGAVATEAFF
CDR3 DNA: TGTGCCAGCTCTCCAGGGGCTGTGGCCACTGAAGCTTTCTTT

CDR3 length: 16
V gene: TRBV28
clone size: .
J gene: TRBJ2-3
D gene: .
CDR3 protein: CASGDAGPLYTDTQYF
CDR3 DNA: TGTGCCAGCGGCGACGCAGGGCCCCTTTACACAGATACGCAGTATTTT

CDR3 length: 19
V gene: TRBV19
clone size: .
J gene: TRBJ2-4
D gene: TRBD1
CDR3 protein: CASSIPGTGRVCAKNIQYF
CDR3 DNA: TGTGCCAGTAGTATTCCCGGGACAGGGCGGGTATGTGCCAAAAACATTCAGTACTTC

CDR3 length: 15
V gene: TRBV28
clone size: .
J gene: TRBJ1-2
D gene: .
CDR3 protein: CASRFFYRDFYGYTF
CDR3 DNA: TGTGCCAGCAGATTTTTCTACCGGGACTTCTATGGCTACACCTTC

CDR3 length: 15
V gene: TRBV7-2
clone size: few
J gene: TRBJ2-3
D gene: .
CDR3 protein: CASSLVVGAGDTQYF
CDR3 DNA: TGTGCCAGCAGCTTAGTGGTGGGAGCGGGAGATACGCAGTATTTT

CDR3 length: 17
V gene: TRBV18
clone size: once
J gene: TRBJ2-6
D gene: .
CDR3 protein: CASSPTLPSSGANVLTF
CDR3 DNA: TGTGCCAGCTCACCAACACTACCTAGCTCTGGGGCCAACGTCCTGACTTTC

CDR3 length: 14
V gene: TRBV28
clone size: .
J gene: TRBJ2-2
D gene: .
CDR3 protein: CASSSGTNTGELFF
CDR3 DNA: TGTGCCAGCAGTTCAGGGACGAACACCGGGGAGCTGTTTTTT

CDR3 length: 13
V gene: TRBV6-1
clone size: .
J gene: TRBJ1-1
D gene: TRBD1
CDR3 protein: CASSPRWQGGAFF
CDR3 DNA: TGTGCCAGCAGTCCCCGGTGGCAGGGGGGTGCTTTCTTT

CDR3 length: 13
V gene: TRBV19
clone size: .
J gene: TRBJ2-7
D gene: .
CDR3 protein: CASSIQVTYEQYF
CDR3 DNA: TGTGCCAGTAGTATTCAGGTGACCTACGAGCAGTACTTC

CDR3 length: 14
V gene: TRBV2
clone size: .
J gene: TRBJ2-5
D gene: .
CDR3 protein: CASSERRGGETQYF
CDR3 DNA: TGTGCCAGCAGTGAAAGGAGGGGCGGGGAGACCCAGTACTTC

CDR3 length: 13
V gene: TRBV6-1
clone size: .
J gene: TRBJ2-5
D gene: .
CDR3 protein: CASSDALRGTQYF
CDR3 DNA: TGTGCCAGCAGTGACGCACTTCGGGGGACCCAGTACTTC

CDR3 length: 13
V gene: TRBV7-2
clone size: few
J gene: TRBJ2-1
D gene: .
CDR3 protein: CASRDRDYNEQFF
CDR3 DNA: TGTGCCAGCAGGGACAGAGACTACAATGAGCAGTTCTTC

CDR3 length: 15
V gene: TRBV5-4
clone size: few
J gene: TRBJ2-7
D gene: TRBD2
CDR3 protein: CASSSTGLAGSEQYF
CDR3 DNA: TGTGCCAGCAGCTCAACCGGACTAGCGGGATCCGAGCAGTACTTC

CDR3 length: 13
V gene: TRBV5-6
clone size: .
J gene: TRBJ2-7
D gene: .
CDR3 protein: CASSLAGEYEQYF
CDR3 DNA: TGTGCCAGCAGCTTGGCGGGAGAGTACGAGCAGTACTTC

CDR3 length: 15
V gene: TRBV6-1
clone size: .
J gene: TRBJ1-5
D gene: TRBD1
CDR3 protein: CASSAVTGANQPQHF
CDR3 DNA: TGTGCCAGCAGTGCGGTGACAGGGGCGAATCAGCCCCAGCATTTT

CDR3 length: 12
V gene: TRBV7-2
clone size: .
J gene: TRBJ1-2
D gene: .
CDR3 protein: CASSPGTFGYTF
CDR3 DNA: TGTGCCAGCAGCCCTGGGACATTTGGCTACACCTTC

CDR3 length: 17
V gene: TRBV4-1
clone size: .
J gene: TRBJ2-5
D gene: TRBD2
CDR3 protein: CASSQVAGRPLGETQYF
CDR3 DNA: TGCGCCAGCAGCCAAGTAGCGGGTCGCCCCTTGGGGGAGACCCAGTACTTC

CDR3 length: 14
V gene: TRBV7-9
clone size: .
J gene: TRBJ2-7
D gene: TRBD2
CDR3 protein: CASSVSSGGDEQYF
CDR3 DNA: TGTGCCAGCAGCGTGTCATCGGGAGGCGACGAGCAGTACTTC

CDR3 length: 14
V gene: TRBV6-5
clone size: .
J gene: TRBJ1-5
D gene: TRBD1
CDR3 protein: CASKDRDSDQPQHF
CDR3 DNA: TGTGCCAGCAAAGACAGGGATTCAGATCAGCCCCAGCATTTT

CDR3 length: 13
V gene: TRBV7-2
clone size: .
J gene: TRBJ2-7
D gene: TRBD1
CDR3 protein: CASSSQRGREQYF
CDR3 DNA: TGTGCCAGCAGCTCCCAGAGGGGGCGCGAGCAGTACTTC

CDR3 length: 18
V gene: TRBV12-5
clone size: .
J gene: TRBJ1-4
D gene: TRBD1
CDR3 protein: CASGGGLTGRSSNEKLFF
CDR3 DNA: TGTGCTAGCGGGGGAGGCCTGACAGGGCGCTCCTCTAATGAAAAACTGTTTTTT

CDR3 length: 13
V gene: TRBV28
clone size: .
J gene: TRBJ1-2
D gene: .
CDR3 protein: CASKPQFSYGYTF
CDR3 DNA: TGTGCCAGCAAACCACAGTTCTCTTATGGCTACACCTTC

CDR3 length: 13
V gene: TRBV19
clone size: .
J gene: TRBJ1-1
D gene: .
CDR3 protein: CAVLGPMNTEAFF
CDR3 DNA: TGTGCCGTACTAGGCCCCATGAACACTGAAGCTTTCTTT

CDR3 length: 16
V gene: TRBV6-5
clone size: .
J gene: TRBJ2-7
D gene: TRBD1
CDR3 protein: CASSYSAGGSSYEQYF
CDR3 DNA: TGTGCCAGCAGTTACTCTGCAGGGGGAAGCTCCTACGAGCAGTACTTC

CDR3 length: 13
V gene: TRBV6-5
clone size: .
J gene: TRBJ2-1
D gene: TRBD2
CDR3 protein: CASSQGGGVFQFF
CDR3 DNA: TGTGCCAGCAGCCAGGGCGGGGGGGTTTTTCAGTTCTTC

CDR3 length: 14
V gene: TRBV7-3
clone size: .
J gene: TRBJ2-7
D gene: TRBD2
CDR3 protein: CASSPGEGVYEQYF
CDR3 DNA: TGTGCCAGCAGCCCGGGGGAGGGCGTCTACGAGCAGTACTTC

CDR3 length: 13
V gene: TRBV6-5
clone size: few
J gene: TRBJ1-1
D gene: .
CDR3 protein: CASTWGGDTEAFF
CDR3 DNA: TGTGCCAGCACCTGGGGGGGGGACACTGAAGCTTTCTTT

CDR3 length: 14
V gene: TRBV29-1
clone size: .
J gene: TRBJ1-1
D gene: .
CDR3 protein: CSVEERQARIEAFF
CDR3 DNA: TGCAGCGTTGAAGAGCGACAGGCCCGTATTGAAGCTTTCTTT

CDR3 length: 15
V gene: TRBV15
clone size: .
J gene: TRBJ2-3
D gene: TRBD2
CDR3 protein: CATSRDRLATDTQYF
CDR3 DNA: TGTGCCACCAGCAGAGATAGACTAGCTACAGATACGCAGTATTTT

CDR3 length: 19
V gene: TRBV7-9
clone size: .
J gene: TRBJ2-2
D gene: TRBD2
CDR3 protein: CSSSSSGTSGRVYTGELFF
CDR3 DNA: TGTTCCAGCAGCTCCTCAGGGACTAGCGGGAGGGTGTACACCGGGGAGCTGTTTTTT